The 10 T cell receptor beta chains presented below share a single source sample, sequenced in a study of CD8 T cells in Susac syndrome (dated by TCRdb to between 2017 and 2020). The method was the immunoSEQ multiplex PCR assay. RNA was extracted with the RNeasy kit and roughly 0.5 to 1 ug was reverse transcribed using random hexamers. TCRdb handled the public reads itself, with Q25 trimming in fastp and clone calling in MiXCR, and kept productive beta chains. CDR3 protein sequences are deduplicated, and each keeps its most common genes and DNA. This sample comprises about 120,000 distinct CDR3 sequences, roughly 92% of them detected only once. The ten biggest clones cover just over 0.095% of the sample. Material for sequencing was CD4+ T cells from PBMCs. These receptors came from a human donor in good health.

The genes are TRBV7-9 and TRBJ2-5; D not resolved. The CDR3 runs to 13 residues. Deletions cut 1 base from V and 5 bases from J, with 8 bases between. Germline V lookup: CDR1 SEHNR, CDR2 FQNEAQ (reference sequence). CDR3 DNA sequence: TGTGCCAGCAGCTTAGGTCTTTTGGAGACCCAGTACTTC. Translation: CASSLGLLETQYF.

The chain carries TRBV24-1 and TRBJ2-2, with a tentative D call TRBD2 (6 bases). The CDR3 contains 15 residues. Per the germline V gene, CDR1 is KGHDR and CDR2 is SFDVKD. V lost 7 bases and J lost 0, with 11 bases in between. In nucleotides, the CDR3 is TGTGCCACCAGGGCACTAGCCTCGAACACCGGGGAGCTGTTTTTT. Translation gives CATRALASNTGELFF.

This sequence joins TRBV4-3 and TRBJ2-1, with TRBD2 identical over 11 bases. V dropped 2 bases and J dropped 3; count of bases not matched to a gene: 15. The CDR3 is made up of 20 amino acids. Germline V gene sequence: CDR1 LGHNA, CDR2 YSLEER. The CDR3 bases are TGCGCCAGCAGCCAACAGGGGGGCGCACTAGCGGGAGACGGCTACAATGAGCAGTTCTTC. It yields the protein CASSQQGGALAGDGYNEQFF.

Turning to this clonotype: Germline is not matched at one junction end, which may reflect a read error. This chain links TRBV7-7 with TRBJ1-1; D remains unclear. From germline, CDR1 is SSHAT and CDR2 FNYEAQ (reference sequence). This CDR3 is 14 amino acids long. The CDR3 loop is CASSLGPGNTEAFF. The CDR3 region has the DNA TGTGCTAGCAGCTTAGGCCCGGGGAACACTGAAGCTTTCTTT.

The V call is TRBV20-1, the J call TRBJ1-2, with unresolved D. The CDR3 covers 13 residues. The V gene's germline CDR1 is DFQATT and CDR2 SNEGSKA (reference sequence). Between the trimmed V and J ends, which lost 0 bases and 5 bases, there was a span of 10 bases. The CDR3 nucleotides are TGCAGTGCTAGAGAGGGGTCTTGGTATGGCTACACCTTC. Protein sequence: CSAREGSWYGYTF.

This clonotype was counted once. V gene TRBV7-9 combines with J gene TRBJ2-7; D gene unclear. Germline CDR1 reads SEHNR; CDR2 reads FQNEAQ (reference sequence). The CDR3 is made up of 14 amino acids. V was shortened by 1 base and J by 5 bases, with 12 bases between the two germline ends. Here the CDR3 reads CASSLGFEVDEQYF. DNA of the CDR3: TGTGCCAGCAGCTTAGGGTTCGAGGTCGACGAGCAGTACTTC.

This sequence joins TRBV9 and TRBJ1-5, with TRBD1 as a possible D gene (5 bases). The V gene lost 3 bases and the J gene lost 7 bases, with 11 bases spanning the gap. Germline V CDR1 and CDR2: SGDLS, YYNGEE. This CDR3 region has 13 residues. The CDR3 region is CASSAEGLQPQHF. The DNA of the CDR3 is TGTGCCAGCAGCGCAGAGGGGTTACAGCCCCAGCATTTT.

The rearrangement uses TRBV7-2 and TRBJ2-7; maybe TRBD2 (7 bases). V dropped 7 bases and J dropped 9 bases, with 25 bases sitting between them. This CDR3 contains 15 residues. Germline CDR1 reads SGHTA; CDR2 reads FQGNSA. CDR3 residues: CASTQLVGGGVGQYF. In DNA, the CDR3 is TGTGCCAGCACCCAGTTGGTGGGAGGGGGGGTCGGGCAGTACTTC.

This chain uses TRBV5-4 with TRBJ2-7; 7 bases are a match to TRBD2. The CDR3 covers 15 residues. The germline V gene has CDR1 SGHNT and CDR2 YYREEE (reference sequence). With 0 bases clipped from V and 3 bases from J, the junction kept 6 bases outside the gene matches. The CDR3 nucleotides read TGTGCCAGCAGCTTGGGGACTAGTGGGAACTACGAGCAGTACTTC. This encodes CASSLGTSGNYEQYF.

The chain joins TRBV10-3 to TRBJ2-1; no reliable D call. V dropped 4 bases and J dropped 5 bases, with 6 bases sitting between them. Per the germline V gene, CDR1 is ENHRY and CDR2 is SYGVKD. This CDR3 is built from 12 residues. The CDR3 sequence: CAISGIDNEQFF. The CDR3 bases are TGTGCCATCAGTGGTATCGACAATGAGCAGTTCTTC.